Listed here are 32 T cell receptor beta chains from one sample, sequenced in a study of blood T cell repertoires in COVID-19. Assay: immunoSEQ multiplex PCR; the TCRdb copy retains only in-frame clones and omits some. Here the sample spans 150,000 to 200,000 clones, about 80% being singletons. Sequencing was done on a sample of PBMCs or T cells enriched from blood (not recorded which). The receptors were gathered from a man aged 50 or older who had recovered from COVID-19.

The chain is built from TRBV28 and TRBJ2-3, with 10 bases aligning to TRBD2. Germline assignment: CDR1 MDHEN and CDR2 SYDVKM. The CDR3 extends over 15 amino acids. J gave up 1 base and V 3 bases, and 1 base lay outside the gene matches. The CDR3 here is CASSFGTSGTDTQYF. As DNA, the CDR3 is TGTGCCAGCAGTTTCGGGACTAGCGGCACAGATACGCAGTATTTT.

V is TRBV7-3 and J is TRBJ2-6, with D possibly matching TRBD1 (5 bases). Deletions cut 2 bases from V and 9 bases from J, with 14 bases between. The CDR3 extends over 15 amino acids. Germline V gene data show CDR1 as SGHTA and CDR2 as FQGTGA. CDR3 in DNA: TGTGCCAGCAGCTTAGGGGCAGGACCGTTCAACGTCCTGACTTTC. Translated, it gives CASSLGAGPFNVLTF. Drawing the rest from reference TRBV7-3 and TRBJ2-6, the complete variable domain is GAGVSQTPSNKVTEKGKYVELRCDPISGHTALYWYRQSLGQGPEFLIYFQGTGAADDSGLPNDRFFAVRPEGSVSTLKIQRTERGDSAVYLCASSLGAGPFNVLTFGAGSRLTVL.

This chain joins TRBV3-1 (or the pseudogene TRBV3-2) and TRBJ2-5; 8 positions match TRBD2. Germline trimming cut 1 base from V and 5 bases from J; bases unmatched to any gene: 3. This CDR3 is built from 14 residues. From germline, CDR1 is LGHDT and CDR2 YNNKEL (reference sequence). The CDR3 DNA reads TGTGCCAGCAGCCAAGCGGGGGGGCGCGAGACCCAGTACTTC. Residues: CASSQAGGRETQYF.

The rearrangement joins TRBV3-1 (or the pseudogene TRBV3-2) to TRBJ2-1, with unresolved D. V was shortened by 1 base and J by 5 bases, with 6 bases between the two germline ends. The V gene's germline CDR1 is LGHDT and CDR2 YNNKEL (reference sequence). This CDR3 comprises 13 residues. The CDR3 DNA sequence: TGTGCCAGCAGCCAAGGTGTAGACAATGAGCAGTTCTTC. Its protein product is CASSQGVDNEQFF.

This chain connects TRBV29-1 to TRBJ2-1, with D tentatively TRBD1 (6 bases). Germline V gene data show CDR1 as SQVTM and CDR2 as ANQGSEA. Trimming took 4 bases from V and 5 from J, leaving 9 bases between them. The length of the CDR3 is 12 residues. This CDR3 is CSVADRNNEQFF. Here the CDR3 DNA reads TGCAGCGTTGCCGACAGGAACAATGAGCAGTTCTTC.

This clone was recorded only once. The V call is TRBV24-1, the J call TRBJ2-7; D possibly corresponds to TRBD1 (5 bases). Germline V gene data show CDR1 as KGHDR and CDR2 as SFDVKD. The CDR3 has 14 amino acids. The V end lost 4 bases, the J end lost 3 bases, and 12 bases lay between the germline ends. The CDR3 region is CATSDHDSLYEQYF. The CDR3 region has the DNA TGTGCCACCAGTGACCACGACAGCCTCTACGAGCAGTACTTC.

The chain joins TRBV11-2 to TRBJ1-2; 7 bases are shared with TRBD1. Germline V gene data show CDR1 as SGHAT and CDR2 as FQNNGV. The CDR3 covers 15 residues. V lost 1 base and J lost 7; bases outside the gene matches: 9. CDR3 residues: CASSLGGGGVGGYTF. CDR3 nucleotides: TGTGCCAGCAGCTTAGGTGGAGGGGGCGTAGGTGGCTACACCTTC. The entire variable domain, with the rest obtained from reference TRBV11-2 and TRBJ1-2, is as follows: EAGVAQSPRYKIIEKRQSVAFWCNPISGHATLYWYQQILGQGPKLLIQFQNNGVVDDSQLPKDRFSAERLKGVDSTLKIQPAKLEDSAVYLCASSLGGGGVGGYTFGSGTRLTVV.

This clone came up a few times. The rearrangement uses TRBV28 and TRBJ1-6, with a possible D match to TRBD1 (5 bases). Trimming stripped 8 bases from V and 18 bases from J, with 23 bases between. Germline CDR1 is MDHEN and CDR2 is SYDVKM. The CDR3 runs to 13 residues. The CDR3 spells CASELEGLANPHF. CDR3 sequence (DNA): TGTGCCAGCGAATTGGAGGGACTCGCGAATCCCCACTTT. The variable domain in full, completed from reference TRBV28 and TRBJ1-6, reads DVKVTQSSRYLVKRTGEKVFLECVQDMDHENMFWYRQDPGLGLRLIYFSYDVKMKEKGDIPEGYSVSREKKERFSLILESASTNQTSMYLCASELEGLANPHFGNGTRLTVT.

V usage is TRBV5-1 and J usage is TRBJ1-3, with D perhaps TRBD1 (5 bases). CDR3 length equals 13 residues. Germline CDR1 reads SGHRS; CDR2 reads YFSETQ. V lost 4 bases and J 11 bases, leaving 16 bases between the germline ends. The CDR3 bases are TGCGCCAGCAGCCCTAGCGGGACGTTCGCCATATATTTT. This gives the protein CASSPSGTFAIYF.

The chain couples TRBV20-1 to TRBJ2-7, with TRBD2 matching 9 bases. Germline CDR1 and CDR2: DFQATT and SNEGSKA (reference sequence). The CDR3 consists of 14 residues. Trimming cost V 3 bases and J 3 bases; bases outside gene matches: 6. The CDR3 DNA sequence: TGCAGTGCTAGTCGGCTAGCGGGAAACTACGAGCAGTACTTC. It translates to CSASRLAGNYEQYF.

Many counts were recorded for this clone. V and J are TRBV19 and TRBJ1-1, with D possibly matching TRBD1 (5 bases). Trimming pared 5 bases from V and 11 bases from J, leaving 18 bases between. The CDR3 consists of 13 residues. Per germline, CDR1 LNHDA and CDR2 SQIVND (reference sequence). CDR3 sequence (DNA): TGTGCCAGTAGTTTTACCAGGGCCTTGCGGGCTTTCTTT. Amino acid sequence: CASSFTRALRAFF.

The chain is built from TRBV14 and TRBJ2-7, with TRBD1 matching 7 bases. In germline, CDR1 is SGHDN, CDR2 FVKESK. The length of the CDR3 is 16 residues. With V trimmed by 4 bases and J by 0 bases, 9 bases remained unmatched. The CDR3 here is CASSPTGQLYSYEQYF. For the CDR3, the DNA is TGTGCCAGCAGCCCGACGGGACAGCTTTACTCCTACGAGCAGTACTTC.

This chain links TRBV7-9 with TRBJ2-7; D possibly corresponds to TRBD2 (6 bases). Germline V gives CDR1 SEHNR, CDR2 FQNEAQ (reference sequence). This CDR3 comprises 15 residues. Trimming left V 1 base short and J 0 bases short, with 10 bases between. CDR3 protein: CASSLVPSDSYEQYF. CDR3 nucleotides: TGTGCCAGCAGCTTAGTCCCTAGCGACTCCTACGAGCAGTACTTC.

This clone appeared once. DNA for the CDR3: TGTGCCAGCAGAATACAGGGGGCCACTGAAGCTTTCTTT. Protein: CASRIQGATEAFF. This chain uses TRBV7-2 with TRBJ1-1; 9 nucleotides align to TRBD1. Looked up from germline, CDR1 is SGHTA and CDR2 is FQGNSA. The CDR3 totals 13 residues. Germline trimming cut 6 bases from V and 4 bases from J; bases unmatched to any gene: 3.

The V and J genes are TRBV28 and TRBJ2-7; a possible D gene is TRBD1 (7 bases). The CDR3 covers 15 residues. The germline V and J ends were trimmed by 6 bases and 3 bases, with 18 bases remaining between them. CDR1 MDHEN and CDR2 SYDVKM come from the germline V gene. CDR3 sequence reads: CASSHHRQGLYEQYF. As DNA, the CDR3 is TGTGCCAGCAGCCACCACAGACAGGGACTCTACGAGCAGTACTTC.

Only one count was recorded for this clone. The chain combines TRBV5-1 with TRBJ1-4; unclear D gene. Trimming removed 6 bases from V and 0 bases from J, with 6 bases in between. Germline lookup yields CDR1 SGHRS and CDR2 YFSETQ. The CDR3 length is 13 residues. In DNA, the CDR3 is TGCGCCAGCAAACTAGCAACTAATGAAAAACTGTTTTTT. Translated: CASKLATNEKLFF.

The gene calls are TRBV7-9 and TRBJ2-3; 8 bases are a match to TRBD1. This CDR3 has 15 amino acids. The germline V gene encodes CDR1 SEHNR and CDR2 FQNEAQ (reference sequence). J lost 6 bases, V lost 5 bases, and 10 bases had no gene match. The chain's CDR3 is CASSPRQGREDTQYF. The CDR3 DNA is TGTGCCAGCAGCCCTCGACAGGGGCGAGAGGATACGCAGTATTTT.

This clone has just one count. The chain combines TRBV28 with TRBJ1-2; 7 bases match TRBD1. The CDR3 runs 14 residues. The germline gives CDR1 MDHEN, CDR2 SYDVKM. V was pared by 3 bases and J by 7 bases, with 8 bases of the junction left unmatched. In DNA, the CDR3 is TGTGCCAGCAGTTTCATCGCTAGGGGGCTTGGCTACACCTTC. This gives the protein CASSFIARGLGYTF.

V and J are TRBV18 and TRBJ2-1; D is possibly TRBD2 (5 bases). This CDR3 contains 15 residues. The germline V gene encodes CDR1 KGHSH and CDR2 LQKENI. Trimming removed 2 bases at V and 7 bases at J, with 15 bases between. The CDR3 coding sequence is TGTGCCAGCTCACCAGCGGCGGGCCCTGGGAATGAGCAGTTCTTC. This gives the protein CASSPAAGPGNEQFF.

This rearrangement joins TRBV5-4 to TRBJ2-7; 9 bases are a match to TRBD1. V gave up 4 bases and J gave up 5 bases; unmatched junction bases: 7. Looked up from germline, CDR1 is SGHNT and CDR2 is YYREEE (reference sequence). The CDR3 spans 14 residues. CDR3 DNA sequence: TGTGCCAGCAGCCCCCGGGACAGGGTCGACGAGCAGTACTTC. It specifies CASSPRDRVDEQYF.

The chain combines TRBV5-1 with TRBJ2-7, with 7 bases identical to TRBD2. V lost 0 bases to trimming and J lost 2 bases; unmatched junction nucleotides: 2. There are 14 residues in the CDR3. Per the germline V gene, CDR1 is SGHRS and CDR2 is YFSETQ. In DNA, the CDR3 is TGCGCCAGCAGCTTGGGGGACTACCCCTACGAGCAGTACTTC. This encodes CASSLGDYPYEQYF. The full variable domain, completed using reference TRBV5-1 and TRBJ2-7, is KAGVTQTPRYLIKTRGQQVTLSCSPISGHRSVSWYQQTPGQGLQFLFEYFSETQRNKGNFPGRFSGRQFSNSRSEMNVSTLELGDSALYLCASSLGDYPYEQYFGPGTRLTVT.

The J gene is TRBJ1-2, the V gene TRBV3-1 (or the pseudogene TRBV3-2); possibly TRBD1 for D (5 bases). Germline-derived CDR1 and CDR2 are LGHDT and YNNKEL (reference sequence). V was pared by 7 bases and J by 8 bases, with 11 bases between. The CDR3 length is 11 residues. This chain's CDR3 is CASNDRTGYTF. CDR3 in DNA: TGTGCCAGCAACGATCGGACAGGCTACACCTTC.

In its sample, this clone was seen a few times. The V call is TRBV29-1, the J call TRBJ1-5, with D unresolved. This CDR3 is 13 amino acids long. Germline assignment: CDR1 SQVTM and CDR2 ANQGSEA. Trimming pared 4 bases from V and 6 bases from J, leaving 13 bases between. CDR3 in amino acids: CSVVGRAGQPQHF. In nucleotides, the CDR3 is TGCAGCGTTGTTGGGAGGGCAGGTCAGCCCCAGCATTTT.

This rearrangement joins TRBV28 to TRBJ2-3; TRBD2 is a possible D gene (6 bases). Germline loops: CDR1 MDHEN, CDR2 SYDVKM. This CDR3 has 14 amino acids. Between the trimmed V and J ends, which lost 3 bases and 8 bases, there was a span of 15 bases. CDR3 bases: TGTGCCAGCAGTTTTAACAACGGACTACCTACGCAGTATTTT. Encoded protein: CASSFNNGLPTQYF.

This clone was observed a few times. This chain joins TRBV11-2 and TRBJ2-7, with 11 positions matching TRBD2. From germline, CDR1 is SGHAT and CDR2 FQNNGV. Trimming at V came to 6 bases and at J to 2 bases, leaving 9 bases not matched to a gene. This CDR3 region has 16 residues. As DNA, the CDR3 is TGTGCCAGCAGAATCCCCGGGACTAGCGGTCCCTACGAGCAGTACTTC. This codes for CASRIPGTSGPYEQYF.

The chain combines TRBV13 with TRBJ1-5; 7 bases map to TRBD1. Germline CDR1 reads PRHDT; CDR2 reads FYEKMQ (reference sequence). Trimming cost V 3 bases and J 2 bases; bases outside gene matches: 1. The CDR3 runs 14 residues. CDR3: CASSFRGGNQPQHF. The CDR3 nucleotides read TGTGCCAGCAGCTTCAGGGGGGGCAATCAGCCCCAGCATTTT.

The rearrangement joins TRBV3-1 (or the pseudogene TRBV3-2) to TRBJ1-5; 11 positions match TRBD1. The CDR3 runs to 14 residues. The junction had 1 base not matched to a gene; V was cut back by 5 bases and J by 4 bases. From germline, CDR1 is LGHDT and CDR2 YNNKEL (reference sequence). The CDR3 DNA reads TGTGCCAGCAGCGGACAGGGGGCAAATCAGCCCCAGCATTTT. It yields the protein CASSGQGANQPQHF.

The CDR3 loop reads CASSLQGQGTGELFF. The DNA of the CDR3 is TGTGCCAGCAGCTTGCAGGGACAGGGGACCGGGGAGCTGTTTTTT. The J gene is TRBJ2-2, the V gene TRBV5-6; 10 bases line up with TRBD1. The germline V gene encodes CDR1 SGHDT and CDR2 YYEEEE. J was trimmed by 5 bases and V by 1 base; bases with no gene match: 2. This CDR3 is built from 15 residues.

The chain carries TRBV19 and TRBJ2-4, with D possibly matching TRBD2 (7 bases). This CDR3 is built from 15 residues. Germline V CDR1 and CDR2: LNHDA, SQIVND (reference sequence). The V end was cut by 3 bases, the J end by 6 bases, with 15 bases between. CDR3 nucleotides: TGTGCCAGTAGTATTCCAGCGGGACACGGAAACATTCAGTACTTC. Its protein product is CASSIPAGHGNIQYF.

The chain is built from TRBV7-3 and TRBJ2-2, with D possibly TRBD2 on 6 matching bases. With 5 bases removed from V and 1 base from J, the gap between germline ends came to 17 bases. CDR3 length: 17 residues. The germline CDR1 and CDR2 sequences are SGHTA and FQGTGA. The DNA of the CDR3 is TGTGCCAGCAGCCATCACGGTGGAGCGGGGAACACCGGGGAGCTGTTTTTT. Protein: CASSHHGGAGNTGELFF.

The chain employs TRBV7-9 and TRBJ2-4; 8 bases match TRBD1. CDR3 length: 14 residues. Trimming cost V 5 bases and J 8 bases; bases outside gene matches: 8. Per germline, CDR1 SEHNR and CDR2 FQNEAQ (reference sequence). CDR3 sequence (DNA): TGTGCCAGCAGCCGGACAGGGAACATGGACATTCAGTACTTC. Protein sequence: CASSRTGNMDIQYF.

V and J are TRBV5-1 and TRBJ2-3, with TRBD2 matching 8 bases. CDR3 length equals 15 residues. The germline V gene has CDR1 SGHRS and CDR2 YFSETQ. The ends lost 2 bases at V and 4 bases at J; junction bases unmatched: 6. CDR3 nucleotides: TGCGCCAGCAGCTTCGGCGGGAGGTCATCAGATACGCAGTATTTT. Protein: CASSFGGRSSDTQYF.